The 8 T cell receptor beta chains below were found in one sample sequenced in a study of blood T cell repertoires in COVID-19. Assay used: immunoSEQ multiplex PCR; TCRdb lists only in-frame clones, some missing. This sample carries approximately 84,000 clones, 70% to 80% of them seen once, and the ten largest clones take 16%. Sample: peripheral blood. Source of these receptors: a human donor in a cohort sampled during active COVID-19.

This chain connects TRBV7-2 to TRBJ1-4, with 10 bases matching TRBD1. The V gene's germline CDR1 is SGHTA and CDR2 FQGNSA. V lost 3 bases and J lost 8; bases outside the gene matches: 9. The CDR3 has 16 amino acids. The DNA for the CDR3 is TGTGCCAGCAGCTTTTACGGGACAGGGGTAGGAGAAAAACTGTTTTTT. Translated: CASSFYGTGVGEKLFF.

The rearrangement links TRBV9 to TRBJ2-3; 9 nucleotides align to TRBD2. Germline CDR1 and CDR2: SGDLS and YYNGEE. The J segment lost 2 bases and the V segment lost 4 bases, leaving 14 bases of the junction unmatched. The CDR3 is 18 residues long. CDR3 residues: CASSRSSSAGGSTDTQYF. CDR3 nucleotides: TGTGCCAGCAGCCGTAGCTCCTCAGCGGGGGGTTCCACAGATACGCAGTATTTT.

The CDR3 sequence: CASRATRSGIGSNQPQHF. As DNA, the CDR3 is TGTGCCAGCAGGGCAACGAGGTCGGGGATTGGTAGCAATCAGCCCCAGCATTTT. The genes are TRBV28 and TRBJ1-5; D remains ambiguous. Germline-derived CDR1 and CDR2 are MDHEN and SYDVKM. The CDR3 runs to 18 residues. The ends were cut back, 6 bases at V and 0 bases at J, with 21 bases in the middle.

This clone came up once. The chain employs TRBV20-1 and TRBJ2-1, with 10 bases that match TRBD2. This CDR3 is built from 15 residues. Unmatched junction bases numbered 6, after V lost 3 bases and J lost 4 bases. CDR1 DFQATT and CDR2 SNEGSKA come from the germline V gene (reference sequence). The CDR3 nucleotides are TGCAGTGCTAGTCTCCCTAGCGGGAGATACAATGAGCAGTTCTTC. Amino acids: CSASLPSGRYNEQFF.

The chain carries TRBV28 and TRBJ1-6, with 9 bases that match TRBD1. Germline assignment: CDR1 MDHEN and CDR2 SYDVKM. Trimming took 8 bases from V and 6 from J; bases not matched to a gene: 11. CDR3 length: 16 amino acids. The CDR3 here is CASRSSPGQGNSPLHF. The CDR3 DNA follows: TGTGCCAGCCGGTCCTCCCCGGGACAGGGTAATTCACCCCTCCACTTT.

V usage is TRBV2 and J usage is TRBJ1-2; D possibly corresponds to TRBD1 (6 bases). Trimming left V 6 bases short and J 8 bases short, with 19 bases between. The CDR3 extends over 14 amino acids. The germline V gene has CDR1 SNHLY and CDR2 FYNNEI. CDR3: CASRQIGGPHGYTF. CDR3 bases: TGTGCCAGCAGACAAATCGGGGGGCCACACGGCTACACCTTC.

This sequence joins TRBV7-8 and TRBJ1-4; no definite D call. Trimming removed 2 bases from V and 8 bases from J, with 15 bases in between. There are 15 residues in the CDR3. The germline V gene has CDR1 SGHVS and CDR2 FQNEAQ. CDR3 residues: CASSLRGSPQEKLFF. The CDR3 DNA follows: TGTGCCAGCAGCTTACGCGGATCCCCTCAAGAAAAACTGTTTTTT. The complete variable domain, with remaining parts taken from reference TRBV7-8 and TRBJ1-4, reads GAGVSQSPRYKVAKRGQDVALRCDPISGHVSLFWYQQALGQGPEFLTYFQNEAQLDKSGLPSDRFFAERPEGSVSTLKIQRTQQEDSAVYLCASSLRGSPQEKLFFGSGTQLSVL.

The rearrangement joins TRBV6-5 to TRBJ1-5, with 7 positions matching TRBD1. The CDR3 extends over 14 amino acids. Germline V CDR1 and CDR2: MNHEY, SVGAGI. V trimming: 11 bases; J trimming: 3 bases; junction bases outside the gene matches: 10. CDR3 loop: CASEDRTYNQPQHF. The CDR3 bases are TGTGCCTCCGAGGACAGGACTTACAATCAGCCCCAGCATTTT.